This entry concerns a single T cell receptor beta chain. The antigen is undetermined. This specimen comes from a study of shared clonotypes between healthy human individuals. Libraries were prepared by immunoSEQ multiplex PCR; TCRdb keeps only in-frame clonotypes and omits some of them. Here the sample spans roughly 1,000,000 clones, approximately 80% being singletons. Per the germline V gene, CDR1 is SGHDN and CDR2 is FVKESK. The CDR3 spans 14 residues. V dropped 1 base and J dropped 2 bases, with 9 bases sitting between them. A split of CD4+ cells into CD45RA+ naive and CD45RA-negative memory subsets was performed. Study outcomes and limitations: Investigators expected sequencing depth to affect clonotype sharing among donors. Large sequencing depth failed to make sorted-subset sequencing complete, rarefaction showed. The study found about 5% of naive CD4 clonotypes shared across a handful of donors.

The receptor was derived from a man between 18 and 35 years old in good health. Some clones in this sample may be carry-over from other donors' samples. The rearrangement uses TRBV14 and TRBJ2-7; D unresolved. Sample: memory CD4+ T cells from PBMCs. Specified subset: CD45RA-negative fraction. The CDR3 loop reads CASSQVDKTYEQYF. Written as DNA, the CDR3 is TGTGCCAGCAGCCAAGTCGACAAAACCTACGAGCAGTACTTC.